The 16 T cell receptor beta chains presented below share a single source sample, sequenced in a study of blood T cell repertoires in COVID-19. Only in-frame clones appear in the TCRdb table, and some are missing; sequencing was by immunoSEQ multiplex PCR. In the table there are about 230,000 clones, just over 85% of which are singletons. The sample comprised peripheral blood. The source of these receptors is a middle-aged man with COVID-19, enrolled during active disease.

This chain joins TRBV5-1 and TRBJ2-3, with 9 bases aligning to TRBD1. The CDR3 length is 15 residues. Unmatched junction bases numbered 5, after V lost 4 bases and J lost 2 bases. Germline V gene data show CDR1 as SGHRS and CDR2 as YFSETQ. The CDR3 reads CASSQTGGDTDTQYF. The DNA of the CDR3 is TGCGCCAGCAGCCAGACAGGGGGTGACACAGATACGCAGTATTTT.

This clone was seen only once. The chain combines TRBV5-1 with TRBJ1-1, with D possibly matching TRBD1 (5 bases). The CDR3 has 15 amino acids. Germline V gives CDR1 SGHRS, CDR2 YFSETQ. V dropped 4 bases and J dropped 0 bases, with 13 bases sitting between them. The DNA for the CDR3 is TGCGCCAGCAGCCCGGTCCAGGGTGTGAACACTGAAGCTTTCTTT. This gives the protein CASSPVQGVNTEAFF.

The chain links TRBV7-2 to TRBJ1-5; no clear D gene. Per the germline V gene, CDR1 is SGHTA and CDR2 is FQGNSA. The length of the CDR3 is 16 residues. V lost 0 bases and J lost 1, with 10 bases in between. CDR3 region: CASSLAQTGSNQPQHF. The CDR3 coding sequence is TGTGCCAGCAGCTTAGCGCAAACGGGGAGCAATCAGCCCCAGCATTTT.

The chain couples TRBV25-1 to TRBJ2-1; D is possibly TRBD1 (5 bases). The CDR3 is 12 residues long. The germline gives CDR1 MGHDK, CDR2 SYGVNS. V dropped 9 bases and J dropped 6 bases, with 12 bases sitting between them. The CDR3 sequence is CASRGLSNEQFF. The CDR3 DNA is TGTGCCAGTAGGGGCCTGAGCAATGAGCAGTTCTTC.

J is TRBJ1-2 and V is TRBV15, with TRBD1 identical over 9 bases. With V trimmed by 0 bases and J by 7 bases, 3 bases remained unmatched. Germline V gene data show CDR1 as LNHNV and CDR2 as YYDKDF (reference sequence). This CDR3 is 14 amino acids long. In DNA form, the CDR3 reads TGTGCCACCAGCAGAGATGGGGACAGGGTTGGCTACACCTTC. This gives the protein CATSRDGDRVGYTF. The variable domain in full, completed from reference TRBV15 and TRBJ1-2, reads DAMVIQNPRYQVTQFGKPVTLSCSQTLNHNVMYWYQQKSSQAPKLLFHYYDKDFNNEADTPDNFQSRRPNTSFCFLDIRSPGLGDTAMYLCATSRDGDRVGYTFGSGTRLTVV.

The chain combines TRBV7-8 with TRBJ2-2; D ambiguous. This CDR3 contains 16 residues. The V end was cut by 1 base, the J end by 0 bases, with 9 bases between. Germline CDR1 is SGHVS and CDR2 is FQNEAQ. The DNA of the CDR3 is TGTGCCAGCAGCTTAGGACATCGCACGAACACCGGGGAGCTGTTTTTT. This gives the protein CASSLGHRTNTGELFF.

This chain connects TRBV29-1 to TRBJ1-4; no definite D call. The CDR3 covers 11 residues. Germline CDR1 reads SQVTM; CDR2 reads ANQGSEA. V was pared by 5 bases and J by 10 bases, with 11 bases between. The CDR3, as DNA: TGCAGCGTTCATGAGGGCCCAAAACTGTTTTTT. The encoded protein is CSVHEGPKLFF.

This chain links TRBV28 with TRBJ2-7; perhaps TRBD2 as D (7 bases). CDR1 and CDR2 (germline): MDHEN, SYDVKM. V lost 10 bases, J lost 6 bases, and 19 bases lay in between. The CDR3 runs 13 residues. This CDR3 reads CATNGGPYSEQYF. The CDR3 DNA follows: TGTGCCACAAACGGGGGGCCGTATTCCGAGCAGTACTTC.

As DNA, the CDR3 is TGTGCCAGCAGGACGGGGGTGGGTGAATATGGCTACACCTTC. It is translated as CASRTGVGEYGYTF. The gene calls are TRBV6-5 and TRBJ1-2; TRBD1 might be the D (5 bases). V gave up 6 bases and J gave up 5 bases, with 16 bases separating them. This CDR3 region has 14 residues. CDR1 and CDR2 from the germline V gene are MNHEY and SVGAGI.

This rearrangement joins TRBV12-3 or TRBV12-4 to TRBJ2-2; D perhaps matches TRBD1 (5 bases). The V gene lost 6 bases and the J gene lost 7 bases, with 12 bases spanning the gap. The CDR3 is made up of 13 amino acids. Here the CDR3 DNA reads TGTGCCAGCAGCCGTCAGGGTATCGGGGAGCTGTTTTTT. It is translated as CASSRQGIGELFF.

The CDR3 here is CASSQIKGVEEKLFF. The CDR3 region has the DNA TGTGCCAGCAGCCAAATTAAAGGGGTGGAGGAAAAACTGTTTTTT. The chain carries TRBV4-2 and TRBJ1-4; perhaps TRBD1 as D (5 bases). V was shortened by 2 bases and J by 8 bases, with 15 bases between the two germline ends. The CDR3 is 15 residues long. Germline assignment: CDR1 LGHNA and CDR2 YNFKEQ.

For the CDR3, the DNA is TGTGCCAGCAGCCCAATATGGGGGGATGAAAAACTGTTTTTT. Translated: CASSPIWGDEKLFF. The V and J genes are TRBV7-9 and TRBJ1-4, with TRBD1 as a possible D gene (5 bases). In germline, CDR1 is SEHNR, CDR2 FQNEAQ (reference sequence). Trimming removed 5 bases from V and 6 bases from J, with 13 bases in between. The length of the CDR3 is 14 residues.

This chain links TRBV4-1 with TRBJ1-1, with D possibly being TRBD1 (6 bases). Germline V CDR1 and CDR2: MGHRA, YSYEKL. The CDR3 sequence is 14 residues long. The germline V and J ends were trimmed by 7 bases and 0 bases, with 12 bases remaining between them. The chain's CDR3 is CASTPTGLNTEAFF. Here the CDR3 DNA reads TGCGCCAGCACCCCAACAGGGTTGAACACTGAAGCTTTCTTT.

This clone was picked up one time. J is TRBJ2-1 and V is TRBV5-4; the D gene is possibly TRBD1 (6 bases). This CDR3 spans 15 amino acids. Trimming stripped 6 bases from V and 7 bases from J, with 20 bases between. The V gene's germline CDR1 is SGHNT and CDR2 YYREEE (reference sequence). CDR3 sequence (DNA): TGTGCCAGCACCGCCAGGGGAACCTACTCTAATGAGCAGTTCTTC. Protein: CASTARGTYSNEQFF.

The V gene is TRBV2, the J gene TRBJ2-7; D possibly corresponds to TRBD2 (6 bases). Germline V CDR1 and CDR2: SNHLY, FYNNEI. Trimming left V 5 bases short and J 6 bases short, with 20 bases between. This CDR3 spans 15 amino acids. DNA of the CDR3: TGTGCCAGCAGTTATCATTACGGGGACTTAGGCGAGCAGTACTTC. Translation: CASSYHYGDLGEQYF.

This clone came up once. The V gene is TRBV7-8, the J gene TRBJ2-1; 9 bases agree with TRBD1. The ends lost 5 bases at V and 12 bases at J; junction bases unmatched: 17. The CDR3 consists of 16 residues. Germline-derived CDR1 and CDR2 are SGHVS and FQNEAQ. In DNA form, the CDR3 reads TGTGCCAGCAGCCGAGATAAGGGACAGGGAAAGGAATCGCAGTTCTTC. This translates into CASSRDKGQGKESQFF.